The source of this T cell receptor (beta chain) is a study of human T cells and chemical hapten exposure. For the study at large: Patients additionally received therapeutic doses of diphenylcyclopropenone on the scalp once a week, and this continued throughout the roughly 25-week study.

The table lists this clonotype with many counts. Individual cDNA molecules (in the library) carried attached unique molecular identifiers. Original handling: Sample-level TCR yields exhibited a median of roughly 96,000, with a range of 23,224 to 690,600. TCRdb analysed the RACE reads with MiXCR anew, one entry per CDR3 protein. What appears here as the V and J calls and clone size reflects TCRdb's work, not the paper's. Of approximately 320,000 distinct CDR3 sequences in the sample, around 5.5% were seen once. V shed 5 bases, J shed 4 bases, and the junction held 6 bases outside the gene matches. The CDR3 runs 16 residues. The time point: pre-sensitization, week 0. The treatment was: therapeutic diphenylcyclopropenone sensitization with weekly scalp DPC.

The chain combines TRBV12-3 or TRBV12-4 with TRBJ2-3; 13 bases line up with TRBD2. The source is a woman aged 18-29 years with alopecia areata. Some clones in this sample may be carry-over from other donors' samples. The material was whole blood, obtained in connection with sensitization to the hapten diphenylcyclopropenone (DPC). CDR3 loop: CASSLRTSGGPDTQYF. The CDR3 nucleotides are TGTGCCAGCAGTCTGAGGACTAGCGGGGGCCCAGATACGCAGTATTTT.